This TCR beta chain was observed in a study of CD8 T cells in ankylosing spondylitis. From the 5' RACE reads, TCRdb called clonotypes with MiXCR, one entry per CDR3 protein. The sample has fewer than 750,000 distinct CDR3 sequences; 15% to 20% are singletons. Overall study results and limits: Ankylosing spondylitis blood seemed to carry a telltale TCR beta motif made of under 10 highly homologous variants. The authors reported significant enrichment of disease-linked clones in matched ankylosing spondylitis synovial fluid. Earlier authors reported some of these motif variants in reactive arthritis synovial fluid and blood.

With respect to this clonotype: Its specificity is unknown.

Sequencing was performed on blood, either unsorted or a sorted T cell fraction (not recorded which). The sequence derives from a male donor with ankylosing spondylitis.

The chain's CDR3 is CASSPSRDLTDTQYF. CDR3 DNA sequence: TGTGCCAGCAGCCCGAGCAGGGACCTCACAGATACGCAGTATTTT. This chain joins TRBV6-2 or TRBV6-3 and TRBJ2-3; perhaps D is TRBD1 or TRBD2 (5 bases each). V lost 6 bases to trimming and J lost 2 bases, with 15 bases between them. The CDR3 has 15 residues. Germline CDR1 and CDR2: MNHEY and SVGEGT.